This T cell receptor (beta chain) was recorded in a study of shared clonotypes between healthy human individuals. The germline CDR1 and CDR2 sequences are LNHDA and SQIVND (reference sequence). The CDR3 runs to 14 residues. Trimming shortened V by 6 bases and J by 1 base, and 10 bases separated the two germline ends. Comment on this clone: Its antigen remains unidentified.

Every subset had its genomic DNA shared out evenly among several immunoSEQ plates. Data came from immunoSEQ multiplex PCR; TCRdb stores just in-frame clones and leaves some out. The profile covers about a million clones, with 70% to 85% appearing a single time and over 0.8% taken by the ten largest. The healthy adult donors were HIV-negative and reported no recent acute infections or vaccinations. All participating donors were Caucasian adults from Nashville, Tennessee. Study-wide results and limits: The study found lower generation probabilities in non-shared clonotypes than in those shared by all four donors.

The sequence came from a man younger than 35 in good health. Some clones in this sample may be carry-over from other donors' samples. The chain employs TRBV19 and TRBJ2-1; maybe TRBD1 (5 bases). The material sequenced was memory CD4+ T cells from PBMCs. Documented subset: CD45RA-negative fraction. The CDR3 nucleotides read TGTGCCAGTAGGACGACAGAGTCCTACAATGAGCAGTTCTTC. Encoded protein: CASRTTESYNEQFF.